The clone carrying this T cell receptor (beta chain) was seen only a few times. The antigen remains unidentified. A multiplex PCR was run with 60 Vbeta primers and 13 Jbeta primers. Under the authors' procedure: Approximately 87 million unique TCR beta chains, 9.5 million to 14 million shared, were counted in a later analysis. Assay used: immunoSEQ multiplex PCR; TCRdb lists only in-frame clones, some missing. The V and J calls and clone size come from that table; D and trimming were worked out from the DNA. The sample shows 210,000 or so clones, about three quarters of them seen only once. This CDR3 comprises 16 residues. Germline assignment: CDR1 SGHDT and CDR2 YYEEEE. Trimming shortened V by 0 bases and J by 0 bases, and 10 bases separated the two germline ends. These data belong to a study of cytomegalovirus exposure and HLA in healthy donors. Study findings and constraints: In a later analysis, at a false discovery rate of 0.05, about 15,000 TCR beta sequences were associated with HLA alleles.

The sequenced material came from PBMCs. The TCR sequence derives from a man aged 35 to 55 in good health and CMV-seronegative. The chain carries TRBV5-6 and TRBJ1-5; D unclear. The chain's CDR3 is CASSLGQMNSNQPQHF. The CDR3 DNA reads as TGTGCCAGCAGCTTGGGACAAATGAATAGCAATCAGCCCCAGCATTTT.